This T cell receptor beta chain came from a study of T cell clonotyping in hematopoietic cell transplantation. Trimming took 5 bases from V and 5 from J, leaving 21 bases between them. CDR3 length: 16 residues. Germline V gene data show CDR1 as MNHEY and CDR2 as SMNVEV (reference sequence). TCRdb's table, derived via immunoSEQ multiplex PCR, lists solely in-frame clones and lacks some. The table includes approximately 27,000 clones, 90% to 95% detected once. Time point here: recipient sample about 28 days before transplant, after cytoreduction. The sequencing here drew on peripheral blood mononuclear cells, taken before stem cell transplant. The V call is TRBV27, the J call TRBJ2-5; maybe TRBD1 (6 bases). This receptor was taken from a man aged 45-65 years with acute myeloid leukemia. Some clones in this sample may be carry-over from other donors' samples. The CDR3 region has the DNA TGTGCCAGCAGTACATACCCGACAGGCCAGGCGGAGACCCAGTACTTC. Amino acid sequence: CASSTYPTGQAETQYF.